This entry lists 17 T cell receptor beta chains sequenced from one sample in a study of T cells in Graves' hyperthyroidism and ophthalmopathy (dated by TCRdb to between 2018 and 2020). Library preparation used multiplex PCR. The sequencing machine was an Illumina HiSeq 2000. The TCR beta CDR3 regions were amplified from RNA transcripts. The TCR CDR3 was subjected to a first round of RT-PCR using the HTBI primer set and the Qiagen OneStep RT-PCR kit. TCRdb reran the public reads through fastp at Q25 and MiXCR, keeping productive beta chains. Rows with a matching CDR3 protein are joined into one entry that keeps the most common DNA and genes. This sample comprises fewer than 900,000 distinct CDR3 sequences, around a sixth of them detected only once. The ten largest clones represent around 15% of the sample. The sample consisted of blood. All receptors come from a woman aged 45-59 years with Graves' hyperthyroidism that later progressed to Graves' ophthalmopathy.

In its sample, this clonotype was seen once. This chain joins TRBV29-1 and TRBJ1-4, with D hard to call. The length of the CDR3 is 12 residues. Germline V gene lookup returns CDR1 SQVTM and CDR2 ANQGSEA. The V gene lost 7 bases and the J gene lost 7 bases, with 13 bases spanning the gap. The CDR3 DNA reads TGCAGCGCCCTGGATCCTGGTGAAAAACTGTTTTTT. Its protein product is CSALDPGEKLFF. Supplemented by reference TRBV29-1 and TRBJ1-4, the full variable domain reads SAVISQKPSRDICQRGTSLTIQCQVDSQVTMMFWYRQQPGQSLTLIATANQGSEATYESGFVIDKFPISRPNLTFSTLTVSNMSPEDSSIYLCSALDPGEKLFFGSGTQLSVL.

This chain connects TRBV10-2 to TRBJ2-7, with D tentatively TRBD2 (5 bases). CDR3 length equals 15 residues. Germline values: CDR1 WSHSY, CDR2 SAAADI. With 6 bases removed from V and 3 bases from J, the gap between germline ends came to 18 bases. In DNA form, the CDR3 reads TGCGCCAGCAGGCTGGCGGGTGCTCCTCTCTACGAGCAGTACTTC. Translated: CASRLAGAPLYEQYF.

This clonotype was recorded at least ten times. This chain links TRBV5-1 with TRBJ2-3, with TRBD2 identical over 15 bases. The V gene's germline CDR1 is SGHRS and CDR2 YFSETQ. The CDR3 is 16 residues long. With 4 bases clipped from V and 4 bases from J, the junction kept 4 bases outside the gene matches. The CDR3 sequence: CASSRGLAGGADTQYF. The CDR3 nucleotides read TGCGCCAGCAGCAGGGGACTAGCGGGGGGAGCAGATACGCAGTATTTT.

This chain connects TRBV20-1 to TRBJ2-1; 7 bases line up with TRBD2. The germline gives CDR1 DFQATT, CDR2 SNEGSKA (reference sequence). Trimming cost V 2 bases and J 2 bases; bases outside gene matches: 0. There are 13 residues in the CDR3. The CDR3 loop is CSARLAAYNEQFF. For the CDR3, the DNA is TGCAGTGCTAGACTAGCGGCCTACAATGAGCAGTTCTTC.

This rearrangement joins TRBV7-2 to TRBJ1-1; 8 nucleotides align to TRBD1. The CDR3 is made up of 10 amino acids. Germline V gives CDR1 SGHTA, CDR2 FQGNSA. V was pared by 8 bases and J by 11 bases, with 4 bases of the junction left unmatched. The CDR3 DNA reads TGTGCCAGCGGCACAGGGGGGGCTTTCTTT. Protein: CASGTGGAFF.

This clonotype was seen only a few times. This chain connects TRBV7-2 to TRBJ2-5; TRBD1 is a possible D gene (5 bases). The CDR3 length is 15 residues. V was pared by 5 bases and J by 2 bases, with 15 bases between. The germline V gene has CDR1 SGHTA and CDR2 FQGNSA. CDR3 sequence reads: CASSQNLGVQETQYF. The DNA of the CDR3 is TGTGCCAGCAGCCAGAACCTAGGGGTACAAGAGACCCAGTACTTC.

At least ten counts were recorded for this clonotype. The chain employs TRBV27 and TRBJ1-1; no reliable D call. V shed 1 base and J shed 3 bases, with 15 bases lying between them. This CDR3 contains 16 residues. CDR1 and CDR2 (germline): MNHEY, SMNVEV (reference sequence). The CDR3: CASSLFRTPWDTEAFF. CDR3 sequence (DNA): TGTGCCAGCAGTTTATTCAGAACGCCCTGGGACACTGAAGCTTTCTTT.

A remark on this clonotype: Given a much more abundant clone one base away, this may be a read error. The V and J genes are TRBV20-1 and TRBJ2-1; D not certain. The CDR3 is made up of 14 amino acids. V dropped 2 bases and J dropped 5 bases, with 13 bases sitting between them. In germline, CDR1 is DFQATT, CDR2 SNEGSKA (reference sequence). The CDR3 loop reads CSARTVASDNEQFF. The CDR3, as DNA: TGCAGTGCTAGAACGGTAGCATCGGACAATGAGCAGTTCTTC.

This clonotype occurred a few times. The gene calls are TRBV12-3 or TRBV12-4 and TRBJ2-1; D unclear. V was trimmed by 3 bases and J by 10 bases, leaving 4 bases between them. This CDR3 spans 10 amino acids. The CDR3 sequence is CASSLQEQFF. In DNA form, the CDR3 reads TGTGCCAGCAGTTTGCAGGAGCAGTTCTTC.

The table lists this clonotype with a few counts. The J gene is TRBJ2-2, the V gene TRBV5-1; D remains ambiguous. CDR3 length: 13 residues. Trimming took 2 bases from V and 4 from J, leaving 6 bases between them. Germline lookup yields CDR1 SGHRS and CDR2 YFSETQ. The CDR3 protein is CASSLLLTGELFF. The CDR3 nucleotides are TGCGCCAGCAGCTTACTTCTCACCGGGGAGCTGTTTTTT.

This clonotype appeared many times. This sequence joins TRBV3-1 and TRBJ1-1, with D maybe TRBD1 (6 bases). The CDR3 runs 17 residues. Germline V gene data show CDR1 as LGHDT and CDR2 as YNNKEL (reference sequence). The germline V and J ends were trimmed by 3 bases and 7 bases, with 24 bases remaining between them. CDR3 sequence reads: CASSHPQLGGAANEAFF. In DNA form, the CDR3 reads TGTGCCAGCAGCCATCCTCAACTCGGGGGGGCCGCTAATGAAGCTTTCTTT.

This clonotype turned up a few times. V and J are TRBV15 and TRBJ2-6; D gene uncertain. The CDR3 runs to 17 residues. Germline V gene sequence: CDR1 LNHNV, CDR2 YYDKDF (reference sequence). The germline V and J ends were trimmed by 1 base and 2 bases, with 12 bases remaining between them. The CDR3 sequence: CATSRGDLFPGANVLTF. In nucleotides, the CDR3 is TGTGCCACCAGCAGAGGCGACCTATTCCCTGGGGCCAACGTCCTGACTTTC. Variable domain in full (rest from reference TRBV15 and TRBJ2-6): DAMVIQNPRYQVTQFGKPVTLSCSQTLNHNVMYWYQQKSSQAPKLLFHYYDKDFNNEADTPDNFQSRRPNTSFCFLDIRSPGLGDTAMYLCATSRGDLFPGANVLTFGAGSRLTVL.

V gene TRBV27 combines with J gene TRBJ1-6; D perhaps matches TRBD1 (6 bases). Germline CDR1 reads MNHEY; CDR2 reads SMNVEV (reference sequence). Trimming left V 7 bases short and J 5 bases short, with 15 bases between. This CDR3 has 15 amino acids. The chain's CDR3 is CASKKQGSDNSPLHF. DNA for the CDR3: TGTGCCAGCAAAAAACAGGGTTCAGATAATTCACCCCTCCACTTT.

This clonotype has a handful of counts. This chain links TRBV6-9 with TRBJ2-6; TRBD1 matches at 8 bases. CDR3 length: 18 residues. V shed 3 bases, J shed 1 base, and the junction held 8 bases outside the gene matches. Germline CDR1 MNHGY, CDR2 SVAAGI. The CDR3 region has the DNA TGTGCCAGCAGTTACTTGGGACAGGACCCGTCTGGGGCCAACGTCCTGACTTTC. It encodes CASSYLGQDPSGANVLTF.

This clonotype was detected many times. The rearrangement links TRBV12-3 or TRBV12-4 to TRBJ2-1; D might be TRBD1 or TRBD2, each matching 6 bases. The length of the CDR3 is 18 residues. Trimming shortened V by 4 bases and J by 7 bases, and 26 bases separated the two germline ends. CDR3 nucleotide sequence: TGTGCCAGCAGTTGGGGGGCGGTTTTGGCCACCGCTGAAAATGAGCAGTTCTTC. Encoded protein: CASSWGAVLATAENEQFF.

This chain links TRBV6-1 with TRBJ1-1; D is possibly TRBD1 (5 bases). Trimming removed 1 base from V and 1 base from J, with 10 bases in between. This CDR3 comprises 15 residues. Germline CDR1 reads MNHNS; CDR2 reads SASEGT. The CDR3 bases are TGTGCCAGCAGTGAAGTCGGGGGTACGAACACTGAAGCTTTCTTT. Protein sequence: CASSEVGGTNTEAFF.

This clonotype showed up many times. The rearrangement joins TRBV3-1 to TRBJ2-1, with 9 bases matching TRBD2. This CDR3 is 15 amino acids long. With V trimmed by 4 bases and J by 1 base, 2 bases remained unmatched. CDR1 and CDR2 (germline): LGHDT, YNNKEL (reference sequence). The CDR3 DNA sequence: TGTGCCAGCAGCCCCCTAGCGGGGTCCTACAATGAGCAGTTCTTC. Residues: CASSPLAGSYNEQFF.